This TCR beta chain was identified during a study of regulatory T cells in long-lasting Graves disease. The germline V gene encodes CDR1 SEHNR and CDR2 FQNEAQ (reference sequence). Trimming pared 3 bases from V and 2 bases from J, leaving 13 bases between. The CDR3 contains 15 residues. For TCR beta, libraries came from iRepertoire HTBI primers and Arm-PCR of CDR3 regions. TCRdb re-analysed the multiplex PCR reads in MiXCR, keeping a single row per CDR3 protein. Of some 490,000 distinct CDR3 sequences listed, more than 10% are singletons. General observations from the study: The study found persistent patients shared more public clonotypes (fewer than 3,000) than new patients (about 890). Accuracy might have suffered from few samples. Newly diagnosed Graves' patients exceeded persistent ones in TCR diversity. When disease was persistent, TRBV28, TRBJ1-2 and TRBJ2-5 were the favored segments.

This clonotype was counted many times. Its antigen is not known. Indicated time point: newly diagnosed GD, antithyroid drugs for less than 3 months. Extracted PBMC RNA gave rise to the TCR library. These data also formed part of another study, on T cells in Graves' hyperthyroidism and ophthalmopathy.

The gene calls are TRBV7-9 and TRBJ1-2; TRBD1 is a possible D gene (5 bases). The sample here was peripheral blood mononuclear cells (PBMCs), taken at new diagnosis, from a patient treated with antithyroid drugs. This receptor was identified in a woman aged 30 to 39 with Graves disease. CDR3 in amino acids: CASSFLTAQNYGYTF. The CDR3 DNA follows: TGTGCCAGCAGCTTCCTGACAGCGCAAAACTATGGCTACACCTTC.